This TCR beta chain originates from a study of blood T cell repertoires in COVID-19. Study context: The United States, Italy and Spain were the sources of the acute and convalescent COVID-19 samples. T cells, B-cell-depleted T cells, or PBMCs provided the cDNA or gDNA that served as material.

Libraries were prepared by immunoSEQ multiplex PCR; TCRdb keeps only in-frame clonotypes and omits some of them. The top ten clones hold approximately 18% of a sample with under 70,000 clones, 70% to 85% of them seen once. CDR1 is SEHNR, CDR2 FQNEAQ, per germline (reference sequence). V lost 1 base, J lost 3 bases, and 10 bases lay in between. This CDR3 is built from 15 residues. Sequencing input: peripheral blood. This TCR derives from a man in his fifties or sixties with acute or convalescent COVID-19. The rearrangement uses TRBV7-9 and TRBJ1-5; D perhaps matches TRBD1 (5 bases). The CDR3 loop reads CASSLGDSLNQPQHF. As DNA, the CDR3 is TGTGCCAGCAGCTTAGGTGACAGTCTCAATCAGCCCCAGCATTTT.